The present T cell receptor (beta chain) was sequenced within a study of cytomegalovirus exposure and HLA in healthy donors. In the study overall: Tens of millions of unique TCRs, all from HLA-typed donors, were included in an early release of the data. Genotyping showed 81% of 350 to 400 donors falling in the Caucasian-associated ancestry cluster.

The ends were cut back, 3 bases at V and 6 bases at J, with 14 bases in the middle. From germline, CDR1 is KGHSH and CDR2 LQKENI. The CDR3 extends over 14 amino acids. Use of 60 Vbeta and 13 Jbeta primers characterized the PCR. Produced via immunoSEQ multiplex PCR; TCRdb's table is partial and in-frame only. The sample table includes about 48,000 clones. A word on this clone: Its antigen is not identified.

Study-wide findings and caveats: One cluster of highly shared sequence variants probably arose as a sequencing artifact.

This receptor was taken from a woman in her 40s in good health and CMV-seronegative. This rearrangement joins TRBV18 to TRBJ1-2; D uncertain. Sample: PBMCs. In nucleotides, the CDR3 is TGTGCCAGCTCACCCCGCCCCTCGGAGGATGGCTACACCTTC. It encodes CASSPRPSEDGYTF. Looking up the rest from reference TRBV18 and TRBJ1-2 gives the full variable domain: NAGVMQNPRHLVRRRGQEARLRCSPMKGHSHVYWYRQLPEEGLKFMVYLQKENIIDESGMPKERFSAEFPKEGPSILRIQQVVRGDSAAYFCASSPRPSEDGYTFGSGTRLTVV.